These T cell receptor beta chains were read from a single sample in a study of regulatory T cells in long-lasting Graves disease. MiXCR, run by TCRdb on the multiplex PCR reads, gives a single entry per CDR3 protein. The data contain about 620,000 distinct CDR3 sequences, roughly 15% of them seen just once; the ten biggest clones take up about 20%. These data also featured in a second study, about T cells in Graves' hyperthyroidism and ophthalmopathy.

The source was peripheral blood mononuclear cells (PBMCs), collected at new diagnosis, from a patient treated with antithyroid drugs. The receptors shown here come from a woman aged 25 to 39 with Graves disease. The CDR3 runs from the conserved cysteine through the conserved F or W. D genes are given only for firm matches. The size field is filled for only some rows; it gives once, few, many or a size class.

v_gene	abundance	d_gene	j_gene	CDR3nt	CDR3aa
TRBV12-3/TRBV12-4	many	-	TRBJ1-1	TGTGCCAGCAGCTTTAGGGGGGGCCGGGGGCGCACTGAAGCTTTCTTT	CASSFRGGRGRTEAFF
TRBV27	-	-	TRBJ1-4	TGTGCCTGCAGTAAATCAGGGGCCCTTGCAACTAATGAAAAACTGTTTTTT	CACSKSGALATNEKLFF
TRBV6-2/TRBV6-3	many	-	TRBJ2-7	TGTGCCAGCAGTTTAAACCCGACAGCGAGCTCCTACGAGCAGTACTTC	CASSLNPTASSYEQYF
TRBV5-5	many	TRBD1	TRBJ1-1	TGTGCCAGCTTTTACGGCCTGGGACAGAAGAACACTGAAGCTTTCTTT	CASFYGLGQKNTEAFF
TRBV7-9	-	TRBD2	TRBJ2-3	TGTGCCAGCAGCTTCGGGACTAGCGGTAACACAGATACGCAGTATTTT	CASSFGTSGNTDTQYF
TRBV4-1	-	-	TRBJ1-1	TGCGCCAGCAGCCAAGTTCGGGCGGGGGGAACTGAAGCTTTCTTT	CASSQVRAGGTEAFF
TRBV7-2	many	TRBD1	TRBJ1-2	TGTGCCAGCAGCTTAGATACAGGGGCGGGAGGCTACACCTTC	CASSLDTGAGGYTF
TRBV28	many	TRBD2	TRBJ2-1	TGTGCCAGCAGTCAAGGGATTGCTCGCAGGACTAGCGGGAGTTACAATGAGCAGTTCTTC	CASSQGIARRTSGSYNEQFF
TRBV3-1	-	-	TRBJ2-3	TGTGCCAGCAGCCAGACGACTGGCACAGATACGCAGTATTTT	CASSQTTGTDTQYF
TRBV6-4	-	-	TRBJ1-2	TGTGCGTCTTACGAGGGCTACTATGGCTACACCTTC	CASYEGYYGYTF
TRBV7-8	many	-	TRBJ1-3	TGTGCCAGCAGCTTATCTTCCCTCTCTGGAAACACCATATATTTT	CASSLSSLSGNTIYF
TRBV5-1	many	-	TRBJ2-1	TGCGCCAGCAGCAGTCCGGGGACTGGGAATCAGCAGTTCTTC	CASSSPGTGNQQFF
TRBV28	many	TRBD2	TRBJ2-3	TGTGCCAGCAGTTCAGGACTAGCGGGTGCTCGGGATACGCAGTATTTT	CASSSGLAGARDTQYF
TRBV28	many	-	TRBJ2-7	TGTGCCAGCAGAAAAAGGGACATCTACGAGCAGTACTTC	CASRKRDIYEQYF
TRBV20-1	few	TRBD1	TRBJ1-6	TGCAGTGCTATCATACACAGGGGTAATAATTCACCCCTCCACTTT	CSAIIHRGNNSPLHF
TRBV6-2/TRBV6-3	few	-	TRBJ1-1	TGTGCCAGCAGTCGTTCCGGGACAATGAACACTGAAGCTTTCTTT	CASSRSGTMNTEAFF
TRBV28	many	-	TRBJ2-7	TGTGCCAGCAGTTTGCGGGGCTCCTACGAGCAGTACTTC	CASSLRGSYEQYF
TRBV6-1	few	TRBD2	TRBJ2-1	TGTGCCAGCAGTGTTCTTCCGGGACTAGCGGATTACAATGAGCAGTTCTTC	CASSVLPGLADYNEQFF
TRBV7-9	many	-	TRBJ2-7	TGTGCCAGCAGCTTAGATTTGAGATCCTACGAGCAGTACTTC	CASSLDLRSYEQYF
TRBV28	many	-	TRBJ1-5	TGTGCCAGCAGTGAGGGTTTCAATCAGCCCCAGCATTTT	CASSEGFNQPQHF
TRBV5-5	few	TRBD1	TRBJ2-3	TGTGCCAGCAGTTTCGGGACAGGTGGGGATACGCAGTATTTT	CASSFGTGGDTQYF
TRBV7-9	few	-	TRBJ2-3	TGTGCCAGCAGCTTTGGGGAAATTGATACGCAGTATTTT	CASSFGEIDTQYF
TRBV7-2	-	TRBD2	TRBJ2-1	TGTGCCAGCAGCCGGGGACTAGCGGTTGGTGAGCAGTTCTTC	CASSRGLAVGEQFF
TRBV5-4	-	TRBD2	TRBJ2-7	TGTGCCAGCAGCTTGGGACTAGCGGGAGGAAACGAGCAGTACTTC	CASSLGLAGGNEQYF
TRBV6-2/TRBV6-3	many	-	TRBJ2-1	TGTGCCAGCAGTGAAATCAGCTCCTACAATGAGCAGTTCTTC	CASSEISSYNEQFF
TRBV20-1	many	TRBD1	TRBJ2-3	TGCAGTGCTGATCGACAGGGGGCGAGCACAGATACGCAGTATTTT	CSADRQGASTDTQYF
TRBV28	-	-	TRBJ2-1	TGTGCCGTCTGGGTAAATGAGCAGTTCTTC	CAVWVNEQFF
TRBV12-3/TRBV12-4	many	-	TRBJ1-1	TGTGCCAGCCGGGACAAACGCGTCCGTGAAGCTTTCTTT	CASRDKRVREAFF
TRBV5-1	many	-	TRBJ2-3	TGCGCCAGCAGCTTGGAAGTTGGCTACACAGATACGCAGTATTTT	CASSLEVGYTDTQYF
TRBV20-1	-	TRBD1	TRBJ2-4	TGCAGTGCAAGACAGGGGGCCAAAAACATTCAGTACTTC	CSARQGAKNIQYF
TRBV5-1	-	-	TRBJ1-3	TGCGCCAGCGCCATCCAGGGTGGTCAGAACACCATATATTTT	CASAIQGGQNTIYF
TRBV7-8	many	TRBD2	TRBJ2-5	TGTGCCAGCAGCGTCACTAGCGGCCGACAAGAGACCCAGTACTTC	CASSVTSGRQETQYF
TRBV20-1	-	-	TRBJ1-1	TGCAGTGCTACTCTAATGGGGCATAACGTAGCATCGTTT	CSATLMGHNVASF
TRBV28	-	-	TRBJ1-2	TGTGCCAGCCGAGTTAGGGGGGGCTTCTATGGCTACACCTTC	CASRVRGGFYGYTF
TRBV19	-	TRBD1	TRBJ2-7	TGTGCCAGTAGCAACTCCGGGACAGGGAGAGACGAGCAGTACTTC	CASSNSGTGRDEQYF
TRBV24-1	many	-	TRBJ1-1	TGTGCCACCAGTGGCCGGCTGAACACTGAAGCTTTCTTT	CATSGRLNTEAFF
TRBV2	many	-	TRBJ1-1	TGTGCCAGCAGCGCTCAGAGGAACACTGAAGCTTTCTTT	CASSAQRNTEAFF
TRBV3-1	-	TRBD2	TRBJ2-3	TGTGCCAGCAGCCTGCGGGAGGGCCGGGATACGCAGTATTTT	CASSLREGRDTQYF
TRBV5-1	-	-	TRBJ2-6	TGCGCCAGCGAGGGGCTCCCTGGGGCCAACGTCCTGACTTTC	CASEGLPGANVLTF
TRBV3-1	-	TRBD1	TRBJ1-1	TGTGCCAGCAGCCCCCGGGACAGGGGGCGCGGGTGGACTGAAGCTTTCTTT	CASSPRDRGRGWTEAFF
TRBV6-1	few	TRBD1	TRBJ1-5	TGTGCCAGCAGGTCGGGACAGACTTACTTGGGGGACAATCAGCCCCAGCATTTT	CASRSGQTYLGDNQPQHF
TRBV28	-	-	TRBJ1-2	TGTGCCAGCACGTCGGGATTTGATGGCTACACCTTC	CASTSGFDGYTF
TRBV20-1	-	-	TRBJ1-1	TGCAGTGCGAAAGAGTGGTGGGAGCAGAACACTGAAGCTTTCTTT	CSAKEWWEQNTEAFF
TRBV6-5	-	TRBD1	TRBJ1-3	TGTGCCAGCAGTTACAGCTCCGGGACAGCTGGAAACACCATATATTTT	CASSYSSGTAGNTIYF
TRBV5-1	-	-	TRBJ2-1	TGCGCCAGCAGCTTGGCGCCTAGCCAGAATGAGCAGTTCTTC	CASSLAPSQNEQFF
TRBV28	many	-	TRBJ1-2	TGTGCCAGCAGTTCACAGGGATACGGCTACACCTTC	CASSSQGYGYTF
TRBV9	-	TRBD1	TRBJ2-5	TGTGCCAGCAGCGCCGGGACAGGGGCACAAGAGACCCAGTACTTC	CASSAGTGAQETQYF
TRBV24-1	few	TRBD2	TRBJ2-3	TGTGCCACCAGTGACCCGATGGGACTAGCGAAAGAGTCGGTTGGGCCAGATACGCAGTATTTT	CATSDPMGLAKESVGPDTQYF
TRBV27	many	-	TRBJ2-5	TGTGCCAGCAGTAGTAGCGGATGGTACCAAGAGACCCAGTACTTC	CASSSSGWYQETQYF
TRBV6-1	-	-	TRBJ1-5	TGTGCCAGCAGTATGGAAGGTGGGACATCTAATAGCAATCAGCCCCAGCATTTT	CASSMEGGTSNSNQPQHF
TRBV6-2/TRBV6-3	few	TRBD2	TRBJ2-1	TGTGCCAGCAGTTACTCGGGACTAGCTCCTTCGGAGCAGTTCTTC	CASSYSGLAPSEQFF
TRBV4-1	-	TRBD2	TRBJ2-7	TGCGCCAGCAGCCAACAACTAGCGGGGGTCTGGTACGAGCAGTACTTC	CASSQQLAGVWYEQYF
TRBV2	many	TRBD2	TRBJ2-7	TGTGCCAGCAGTGGGCAGGGCGTCTTAGCGGGAGGGTTCCACGAGCAGTACTTC	CASSGQGVLAGGFHEQYF
TRBV20-1	-	TRBD2	TRBJ2-7	TGCAGTGCTCCTAGCGGGAGAACCTACGAGCAGTACTTC	CSAPSGRTYEQYF
TRBV16	-	-	TRBJ1-6	TGTGCCAGCAGCCAATCGGTTACTTTCTCACCCCTCCACTTT	CASSQSVTFSPLHF